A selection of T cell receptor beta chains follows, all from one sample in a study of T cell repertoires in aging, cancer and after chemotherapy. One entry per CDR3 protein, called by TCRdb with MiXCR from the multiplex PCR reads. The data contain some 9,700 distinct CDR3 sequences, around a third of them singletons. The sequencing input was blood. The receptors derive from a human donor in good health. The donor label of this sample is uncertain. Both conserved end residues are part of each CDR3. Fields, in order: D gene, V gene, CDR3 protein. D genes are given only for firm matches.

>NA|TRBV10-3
CAISEEVLNSPLHF
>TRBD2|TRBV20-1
CSARVTPPQRGPNNEQFF
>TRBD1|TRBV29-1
CSVGSGQGNTEAFF
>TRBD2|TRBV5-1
CASSTGGGSYNEQFF
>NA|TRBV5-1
CASSTRDPRDTQYF
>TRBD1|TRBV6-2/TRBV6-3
CASSSDRERSPLHF
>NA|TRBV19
CASRPAGNTGELFF
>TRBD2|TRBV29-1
CSVDRRGVETQYF
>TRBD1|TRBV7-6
CASSSGQLSYNEQFF
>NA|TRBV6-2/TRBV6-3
CASSYGGEQYF
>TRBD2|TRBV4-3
CASSQEERGGEQYF
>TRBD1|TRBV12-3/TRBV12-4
CASTSGTGGPYEQYF
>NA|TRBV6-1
CASSFAVGAVETQYF
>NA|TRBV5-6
CASQGGSAAKNIQYF
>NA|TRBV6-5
CASSPGNSPLHF